This T cell receptor beta chain was recovered during a study of T cell responses to AZD1222 COVID-19 vaccine. Study-wide points: Among those given AZD1222, only 6 or 7 were seropositive at baseline.

About this clone itself: The antigen remains undetermined.

Data came from immunoSEQ multiplex PCR; TCRdb stores just in-frame clones and leaves some out. The sample has some 90,000 clones, roughly 90% seen once. The sequencing here drew on peripheral blood, taken on day 0 of AZD1222 vaccination. This sequence originates from an adult in good health.

The DNA for the CDR3 is TGTGCCAGCAGCCCTCGCGATAACTATGGCTACACCTTC. Translating gives CASSPRDNYGYTF. This chain uses TRBV3-1 (or the pseudogene TRBV3-2) with TRBJ1-2; D is undetermined. The V end was cut by 4 bases, the J end by 1 base, with 7 bases between. Germline CDR1 and CDR2: LGHDT and YNNKEL (reference sequence). The CDR3 is made up of 13 amino acids.